This passage covers 2 T cell receptor beta chains from one sample sequenced in a study of type 1 and type 2 diabetes patients. The PCR template was genomic DNA. Amplification of the beta chain CDR3 used 30 forward and 13 reverse multiplex primers. One entry per CDR3 protein, called by TCRdb with MiXCR from the multiplex PCR reads. This table has some 250,000 distinct CDR3 sequences, around 47% appearing once. Sample: peripheral blood mononuclear cells (PBMCs). These receptor sequences come from a man younger than 35 with type 2 diabetes.

J is TRBJ2-7 and V is TRBV2, with unresolved D. The CDR3 runs 11 residues. Germline V CDR1 and CDR2: SNHLY, FYNNEI. V lost 6 bases and J lost 6, with 9 bases in between. The CDR3 reads CASSPPGEQYF. CDR3 bases: TGTGCCAGCAGCCCCCCGGGCGAGCAGTACTTC.

A few counts support this clonotype. The chain uses TRBV6-5 and TRBJ2-7, with TRBD1 identical over 9 bases. CDR1 and CDR2 (germline): MNHEY, SVGAGI. The CDR3 has 15 amino acids. V shed 2 bases and J 4 bases; nucleotides not matched to a gene: 6. The CDR3: CASSYGTGLEYEQYF. DNA of the CDR3: TGTGCCAGCAGTTACGGGACAGGGCTTGAGTACGAGCAGTACTTC.